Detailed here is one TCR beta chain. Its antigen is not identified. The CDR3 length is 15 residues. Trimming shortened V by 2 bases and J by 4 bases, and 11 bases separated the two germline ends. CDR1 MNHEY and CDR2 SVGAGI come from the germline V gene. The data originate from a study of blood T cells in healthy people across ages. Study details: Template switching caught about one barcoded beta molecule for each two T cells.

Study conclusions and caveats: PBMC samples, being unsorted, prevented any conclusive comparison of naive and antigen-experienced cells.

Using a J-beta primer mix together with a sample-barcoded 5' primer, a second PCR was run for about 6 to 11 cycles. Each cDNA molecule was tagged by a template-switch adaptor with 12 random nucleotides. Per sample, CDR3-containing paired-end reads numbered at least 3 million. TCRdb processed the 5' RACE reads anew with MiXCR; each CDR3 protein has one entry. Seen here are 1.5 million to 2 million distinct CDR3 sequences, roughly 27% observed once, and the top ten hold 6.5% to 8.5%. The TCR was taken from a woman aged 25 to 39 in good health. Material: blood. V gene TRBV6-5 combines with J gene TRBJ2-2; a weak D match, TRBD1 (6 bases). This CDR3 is CASSYDRLITGELFF. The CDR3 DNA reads TGTGCCAGCAGTTACGACAGGTTAATCACCGGGGAGCTGTTTTTT.